The following is a TCR beta chain sequence with its context. Its target is unknown. Treatment here: some 20 received Ad26.COV2.S at low or high dose, single or two shots; about five received placebo; per-sample allocation not given. Day 63 after the first vaccine or placebo injection was the time point for sampling. The repertoire was sequenced with immunoSEQ multiplex PCR; TCRdb's copy has only in-frame clones and lacks some. Of about 680,000 clones in the sample, about 89% were seen once. The CDR3 sequence is 17 residues long. From germline, CDR1 is KGHSH and CDR2 LQKENI. V shed 5 bases, J shed 2 bases, and the junction held 6 bases outside the gene matches. This sample is drawn from a study of Ad26.COV2.S vaccination and SARS-CoV-2 variants. Findings of the study overall: Total responses of T cells may have been underestimated by the analyses of TCR breadth and depth.

The receptor was isolated from a person aged 18-60 years who received the Ad26.COV2.S COVID-19 vaccine or a placebo. V and J are TRBV18 and TRBJ2-6; TRBD2 aligns across 10 bases. The sample here was peripheral blood, taken in a trial of Ad26.COV2.S vaccine versus placebo. The CDR3 sequence: CASSFSGGTAGANVLTF. DNA for the CDR3: TGTGCCAGCTCATTTAGCGGGGGGACCGCTGGGGCCAACGTCCTGACTTTC.